This T cell receptor beta chain was profiled in a study of beta chain features in type 1 diabetes. For the study at large: Sorted cells numbering 107,917,701 were examined across all samples.

Over 95% purity was reached by all sorted populations. As concerns this clone: Antigen specificity is unknown.

cDNA synthesis used the whole RNA isolate, giving expressed TCRB sequences. Repertoires were generated with immunoSEQ multiplex PCR, while TCRdb's copy carries only in-frame clones and drops some. The repertoire holds about 290,000 clones, with around 7.3% as singletons. Regarding the study as a whole: There was a moderate but significant shortening of TCRB CDR3s in all four CD4+ subsets of Type 1 diabetes patients.

CDR3 length: 11 amino acids. V lost 4 bases and J 4 bases, leaving 5 bases between the germline ends. Germline V gene data show CDR1 as SGHNT and CDR2 as YYREEE (reference sequence). The rearrangement uses TRBV5-4 and TRBJ2-5; no definite D call. Sequences were obtained from central memory CD4+ T cells from blood. The origin of this receptor is a woman younger than 30 in good health. The CDR3 loop is CASSLRETQYF. As DNA, the CDR3 is TGTGCCAGCAGCCTCCGAGAGACCCAGTACTTC.